This TCR beta chain was found in a study of post-analysis software for immune sequencing data. Looking at the study overall: Recorded disease courses covered relapsing-remitting, secondary progressive and progressive-relapsing multiple sclerosis. Some patients had no subtype annotation. Overall study findings and caveats: TRBV segments more frequent in patients than in controls numbered roughly 5 and included TRBV5-6, TRBV5-1 and TRBV20-1.

Germline values: CDR1 PRHDT, CDR2 FYEKMQ (reference sequence). V lost 3 bases and J 2 bases, leaving 9 bases between the germline ends. CDR3 length: 14 residues. As regards this clonotype: What it binds is not known.

cDNA libraries for TCR beta contained unique molecular identifiers. Each batch of roughly 0.95 to 10 million T cells produced a few hundred thousand cDNA molecules. TCRdb re-analysed the PCR reads in MiXCR, keeping a single row per CDR3 protein. The sample holds about half a million distinct CDR3 sequences, approximately 46% seen once. What was sequenced was blood. This clonotype was sampled from a girl aged 5 to 17 with multiple sclerosis. V and J are TRBV13 and TRBJ2-3; TRBD2 is a possible D gene (5 bases). The CDR3 region has the DNA TGTGCCAGCAGCTTCGGACTTTACACAGATACGCAGTATTTT. Its translation: CASSFGLYTDTQYF. The full variable domain, completed using reference TRBV13 and TRBJ2-3, is AAGVIQSPRHLIKEKRETATLKCYPIPRHDTVYWYQQGPGQDPQFLISFYEKMQSDKGSIPDRFSAQQFSDYHSELNMSSLELGDSALYFCASSFGLYTDTQYFGPGTRLTVL.